The entry below describes one T cell receptor (beta chain). These data belong to a study of blood T cell repertoires in COVID-19. As for the study in general: Acute-phase and convalescent COVID-19 samples originated in the United States, Italy and Spain. T cells, B-cell-depleted T cells, or PBMCs supplied cDNA or gDNA.

CDR1 SGHTA and CDR2 FQGNSA come from the germline V gene. The CDR3 loop spans 15 amino acids. With V trimmed by 2 bases and J by 2 bases, 3 bases remained unmatched. Authors' analysis steps: Reference gene primer amplification yielded estimated nucleated cell counts. Assay: immunoSEQ multiplex PCR; the TCRdb copy retains only in-frame clones and omits some. The V and J calls and the clone size are those of that table, but D and trimming were determined from the DNA. In the table there are some 320,000 clones, approximately 89% of which are singletons. Sequencing was performed on peripheral blood. The chain couples TRBV7-2 to TRBJ2-5, with TRBD2 identical over 9 bases. This sequence originates from a woman in her 50s who had recovered from COVID-19. The CDR3 sequence: CASSLYSGGQETQYF. In DNA form, the CDR3 reads TGTGCCAGCAGCTTATATAGCGGGGGACAAGAGACCCAGTACTTC.